This TCR beta chain was recorded in a study of blood T cell repertoires in COVID-19. Across the study: The analysed material was cDNA or gDNA that came from T cells, B-cell-depleted T cells, or PBMCs.

From germline, CDR1 is SNHLY and CDR2 FYNNEI. V lost 8 bases, J lost 10 bases, and 9 bases stayed unmatched. The CDR3 extends over 12 amino acids. As processed by the authors: Amplified reference gene primers provided the basis for estimating nucleated cell counts. Generated by immunoSEQ multiplex PCR, the TCRdb table keeps only in-frame clones and is missing some. Clonal size and the V and J genes are those of that table, whereas D and trimming came from the DNA. The data contain 100,000 to 150,000 clones, more than 80% of them singletons. The chain carries TRBV2 and TRBJ1-1, with 8 bases matching TRBD1. This TCR came from a woman older than 75 with COVID-19, enrolled during active disease. The sequenced sample consisted of peripheral blood. CDR3 nucleotides: TGTGCCAGCCACAGGGGGTACGGGGGAGCTTTCTTT. Translating it yields CASHRGYGGAFF.